This T cell receptor beta chain was found in a study of T cells after yellow fever vaccination. The study, taken as a whole, reports: Peak timing came faster in the weaker secondary response, day 5 versus 15.

About this clonotype: Its antigen remains unknown.

TCRdb reprocessed the 5' RACE reads via MiXCR and lists one record per CDR3 protein. The sample consists of a few hundred thousand distinct CDR3 sequences, around 10% of them appearing once. Trimming left V 0 bases short and J 7 bases short, with 13 bases between. Per the germline V gene, CDR1 is DFQATT and CDR2 is SNEGSKA (reference sequence). This CDR3 region has 14 residues. The sample here was CD4+ T cells sorted from PBMCs, taken 5 days after the yellow fever booster vaccination. V usage is TRBV20-1 and J usage is TRBJ1-5; D unresolved. This TCR was sampled from a young man who received the YFV17D yellow fever vaccine. The CDR3 loop reads CSARDEGWRQPQHF. The CDR3 DNA follows: TGCAGTGCTAGAGATGAAGGGTGGCGGCAGCCCCAGCATTTT.